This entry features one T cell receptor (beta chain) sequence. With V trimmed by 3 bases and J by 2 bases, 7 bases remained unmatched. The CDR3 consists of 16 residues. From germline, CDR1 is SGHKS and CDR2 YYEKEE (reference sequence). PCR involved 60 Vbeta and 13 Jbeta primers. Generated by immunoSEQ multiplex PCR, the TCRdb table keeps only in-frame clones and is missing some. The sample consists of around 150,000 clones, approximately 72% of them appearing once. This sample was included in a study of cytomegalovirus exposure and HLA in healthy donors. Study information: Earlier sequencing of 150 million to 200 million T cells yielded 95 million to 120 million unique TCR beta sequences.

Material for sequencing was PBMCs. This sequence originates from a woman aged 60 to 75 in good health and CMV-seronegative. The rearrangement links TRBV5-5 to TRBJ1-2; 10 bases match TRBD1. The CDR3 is CASSSWTGGRNYGYTF. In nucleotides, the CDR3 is TGTGCCAGCAGCTCATGGACAGGGGGAAGGAACTATGGCTACACCTTC.